The present entry profiles one T cell receptor (beta chain) with its context. Its antigen target is currently unknown. The CDR3 sequence holds 13 residues, the cysteine and phenylalanine included. Only the protein is on record. Reading the germline V gene gives CDR1 SGHRS and CDR2 YFSETQ. A commercial ELISA kit detecting HCMV-specific IgG in serum was used to determine HCMV serostatus. Ficoll density gradient centrifugation was used to isolate peripheral blood mononuclear cells from blood. Reads for this sample came from an Illumina HiSeq 2000. TCR beta cDNA libraries were prepared using 5'RACE template switching, which introduced a universal primer site and unique molecular identifiers. Synthesis of cDNA was primed from the TCR beta constant segment and was followed by two consecutive PCR amplification steps. The paper's processing steps were these. MIGEC handled demultiplexing of the reads and grouping by UMI, while MiTCR was used to assemble and quantify clonotypes. To exclude erroneous sequences, any TCR cDNA sequence not supported by at least two reads was discarded. The tcR package was used for downstream repertoire analysis, with clonotypes matched between fractions based on CDR3 nucleotide sequence plus V segment. VDJmatch was used to annotate antigen specificity against VDJdb, with one amino acid substitution allowed in CDR3. The reads, reprocessed by TCRdb, yield one row per CDR3 protein sequence and no DNA. None of the V and J calls come from the authors' own analysis; TCRdb made them. In this sample's table one finds about 15,000 distinct CDR3 sequences. The top ten clonotypes cover about 63% of the sample.

This sample stems from a study of T cells expressing NK-cell markers (dated by TCRdb to about 2020). General notes on the study: TCR beta-chain repertoires were profiled in sorted CD3+CD56+NKG2C+, CD3+CD56+NKG2C- and CD3+CD56-NKG2C+ T-cell subsets from about 8 donors. Sequencing of the libraries produced 2 x 150 bp reads on Illumina HiSeq 2000/2500, MiSeq or NextSeq. The study sequenced eight donors, all healthy volunteers chosen at random: three men and five women. Among the eight sequenced donors, only one was HCMV-seronegative, while the other seven were HCMV-seropositive.

The full study reports these points: For six donors, the dominant CD3+CD56+NKG2C+ clonotypes were among the top 10 CD8+ clonotypes and accounted for roughly 1.0-7.5% of CD8+ T cells. Those dominant clonotypes were again the most abundant among CD3+CD56-NKG2C+ cells in four donors, at about 25-65%. Whether the expanded NKG2C-expressing T cell clones were specific for HCMV antigens remained unclear.

The TCR originated in a man aged 18 to 70 in good health. The specimen was blood T cells: a sorted CD56 or NKG2C T cell subset, CD4+ or CD8+ T cells, or bulk PBMC T cells (not recorded which). The chain was built from TRBV5-1 and TRBJ2-3. The CDR3 in this case is CASSWTTGDTQYF.